Below are 29 T cell receptor beta chains sequenced from a single sample in a study of metastatic and nonmetastatic thyroid tumors. No patient received treatment before thyroid surgery. TCRdb re-analyzed the PCR reads through MiXCR. The sample holds tens of thousands of clones, about 18% seen once. The sample consisted of blood. The receptor source for this set is a female donor with papillary thyroid cancer or a benign thyroid nodule (not recorded which). Some clones in this sample may be carry-over from other donors' samples.

There are many counts of this clone. This chain connects TRBV6-1 to TRBJ2-2; 9 nucleotides match TRBD2. Germline CDR1 reads MNHNS; CDR2 reads SASEGT. V was clipped by 6 bases and J by 5 bases; unmatched bases: 7. This CDR3 comprises 15 residues. The CDR3: CASRGTSLGTGELFF. The DNA for the CDR3 is TGTGCCAGCAGAGGGACTAGCCTGGGTACCGGGGAGCTGTTTTTT.

This clone was detected many times. The J gene is TRBJ1-1, the V gene TRBV20-1; D perhaps matches TRBD1 (6 bases). CDR1 is DFQATT, CDR2 SNEGSKA, per germline (reference sequence). V gave up 3 bases and J gave up 0 bases, with 17 bases separating them. This CDR3 has 16 amino acids. The CDR3 bases are TGCAGTGCTAGTAACAGGGAAAGGGCCATGAACACTGAAGCTTTCTTT. Amino acid sequence: CSASNRERAMNTEAFF.

This clone was picked up many times. V is TRBV28 and J is TRBJ1-5, with unresolved D. Germline V gene sequence: CDR1 MDHEN, CDR2 SYDVKM. The V end was cut by 7 bases, the J end by 3 bases, with 16 bases between. The CDR3 runs 15 residues. CDR3 in DNA: TGTGCCAGCACCCTGGAACGGAGCATCAATCAGCCCCAGCATTTT. Its translation: CASTLERSINQPQHF.

This clone was seen many times. This rearrangement joins TRBV29-1 to TRBJ2-1; 7 positions agree with TRBD1. V was clipped by 5 bases and J by 7 bases; unmatched bases: 11. There are 14 residues in the CDR3. Germline assignment: CDR1 SQVTM and CDR2 ANQGSEA. As DNA, the CDR3 is TGCAGCGTTAAGACAGGGCAAGGAAGGAATGAGCAGTTCTTC. This codes for CSVKTGQGRNEQFF.

This sequence joins TRBV5-1 and TRBJ1-2; 7 bases match TRBD1. The germline gives CDR1 SGHRS, CDR2 YFSETQ. Germline trimming cut 2 bases from V and 4 bases from J; bases unmatched to any gene: 8. CDR3 size: 15 residues. CDR3 region: CASSLSTGDLYGYTF. CDR3 in DNA: TGCGCCAGCAGCTTATCAACAGGGGATCTCTATGGCTACACCTTC.

This clone has more than one count but fewer than ten. The chain employs TRBV10-3 and TRBJ2-3; D might be TRBD2 (6 bases). The CDR3 sequence is 17 residues long. The germline CDR1 and CDR2 sequences are ENHRY and SYGVKD. Between the trimmed V and J ends, which lost 3 bases and 7 bases, there was a span of 23 bases. The CDR3 sequence is CAISDPALSKGGYTQYF. The CDR3 bases are TGTGCCATCAGTGACCCCGCCCTTTCCAAGGGAGGATATACGCAGTATTTT.

Concerning this clone: Other nucleotide sequences in the sample specify the same CDR3. The V call is TRBV28, the J call TRBJ2-3; D possibly corresponds to TRBD1 (7 bases). The germline CDR1 and CDR2 sequences are MDHEN and SYDVKM. The CDR3 consists of 14 residues. As DNA, the CDR3 is TGTGCTAGTAGTCCCCCCCAGGGGGGAGATACGCAGTATTTT. Encoded protein: CASSPPQGGDTQYF.

This clone came up many times. This chain joins TRBV7-9 and TRBJ1-5; D is uncertain. The germline V and J ends were trimmed by 6 bases and 7 bases, with 10 bases remaining between them. The germline V gene has CDR1 SEHNR and CDR2 FQNEAQ (reference sequence). CDR3 length: 12 amino acids. The CDR3 bases are TGTGCCAGCAGTGAGGGTGAACAGCCCCAGCATTTT. This translates into CASSEGEQPQHF.

The chain combines TRBV2 with TRBJ2-7; either TRBD1 or TRBD2 may supply D (6 bases each). V lost 4 bases to trimming and J lost 2 bases, with 15 bases between them. This CDR3 comprises 15 residues. Germline-derived CDR1 and CDR2 are SNHLY and FYNNEI. In nucleotides, the CDR3 is TGTGCCAGCAGTGTTACCCCGGGGGCAGCCTACGAGCAGTACTTC. Its protein product is CASSVTPGAAYEQYF.

This clone has ten or more counts. This chain links TRBV27 with TRBJ1-6; D may be TRBD1 (5 bases). Germline V gives CDR1 MNHEY, CDR2 SMNVEV (reference sequence). V was pared by 4 bases and J by 8 bases, with 12 bases between. The CDR3 loop spans 14 amino acids. The CDR3 protein is CASSSGQGDSPLHF. The CDR3 DNA sequence: TGTGCCAGCAGTTCTGGGCAGGGCGATTCACCCCTCCACTTT.

This clone was observed at least ten times. The chain uses TRBV5-1 and TRBJ1-4; no reliable D call. This CDR3 is 15 amino acids long. V was pared by 6 bases and J by 7 bases, with 19 bases between. CDR1 and CDR2 (germline): SGHRS, YFSETQ. CDR3 sequence: CASTQQAGEGEKLFF. In DNA form, the CDR3 reads TGCGCCAGCACCCAGCAGGCTGGTGAGGGTGAAAAACTGTTTTTT.

This clone was seen at least ten times. The chain employs TRBV19 and TRBJ1-5; D remains unclear. Per the germline V gene, CDR1 is LNHDA and CDR2 is SQIVND (reference sequence). V was pared by 7 bases and J by 4 bases, with 17 bases between. The CDR3 spans 15 residues. The CDR3 coding sequence is TGTGCCAGTATGTCCGGCCCCGCGCGAAATCAGCCCCAGCATTTT. The encoded protein is CASMSGPARNQPQHF.

This clone was counted ten times or more. The chain links TRBV28 to TRBJ1-5; no clear D gene. CDR3 length: 14 residues. The ends were cut back, 2 bases at V and 4 bases at J, with 9 bases in the middle. Per germline, CDR1 MDHEN and CDR2 SYDVKM. CDR3 sequence: CASSLTAGNQPQHF. In DNA, the CDR3 is TGTGCCAGCAGTTTAACCGCCGGGAATCAGCCCCAGCATTTT.

In this sample, this clone turned up many times. The chain couples TRBV5-1 to TRBJ1-6; D is perhaps TRBD1 (6 bases). The CDR3 is 15 residues long. CDR1 and CDR2 (germline): SGHRS, YFSETQ. Trimming removed 1 base at V and 5 bases at J, with 10 bases between. CDR3 sequence reads: CASSLRGGDNSPLHF. The CDR3 DNA reads TGCGCCAGCAGCTTGAGAGGGGGTGATAATTCACCCCTCCACTTT.

This clone was recorded a few times. One junction end disagrees with the germline gene, perhaps due to a read error. The V gene is TRBV6-2 or TRBV6-3, the J gene TRBJ1-1; unclear D gene. CDR1 and CDR2 from the germline V gene are MNHEY and SVGEGT. This CDR3 is 13 amino acids long. The DNA of the CDR3 is TGTGCCAGCATTTACCGGGGGAACACTGAAGCTTTCTTT. This encodes CASIYRGNTEAFF.

The V call is TRBV19, the J call TRBJ1-6; the D gene is possibly TRBD1 (5 bases). The CDR3 contains 15 residues. CDR1 is LNHDA and CDR2 is SQIVND in the germline V gene (reference sequence). The V gene lost 3 bases and the J gene lost 1 base, with 7 bases spanning the gap. The CDR3 coding sequence is TGTGCCAGTAGTATCCAGGGATCCTATAATTCACCCCTCCACTTT. It codes for CASSIQGSYNSPLHF.

This clone showed up many times. For the CDR3, the DNA is TGTGCCAGCAGTCCCCGACAGGGGGCCTACGAGCAGTACTTC. Its translation: CASSPRQGAYEQYF. The genes are TRBV27 and TRBJ2-7, with TRBD1 matching over 9 bases. Germline V gene sequence: CDR1 MNHEY, CDR2 SMNVEV (reference sequence). The V segment lost 5 bases and the J segment 2 bases; nucleotides outside the gene matches: 4. The CDR3 consists of 14 residues.

This clone was counted a few times. Mismatch with germline at one junction end may stem from a read error. This chain connects TRBV6-2 or TRBV6-3 to TRBJ1-5, with D perhaps TRBD1 (5 bases). The CDR3 is 13 amino acids. CDR1 MNHEY and CDR2 SVGEGT come from the germline V gene. In DNA form, the CDR3 reads TGTGCCAGCAGTCACTCGGGGGTTCAGCCCCAGCATTTT. It is translated as CASSHSGVQPQHF.

The chain couples TRBV20-1 to TRBJ2-3, with 7 bases identical to TRBD2. This CDR3 has 16 amino acids. Unmatched junction bases numbered 6, after V lost 0 bases and J lost 0 bases. The germline gives CDR1 DFQATT, CDR2 SNEGSKA (reference sequence). CDR3 sequence (DNA): TGCAGTGCTAGAGATACCCCTAGCGGAAGCACAGATACGCAGTATTTT. Amino acids: CSARDTPSGSTDTQYF.

This clone was detected a few times. The chain uses TRBV6-1 and TRBJ1-6; no clear D. Trimming shortened V by 6 bases and J by 6 bases, and 12 bases separated the two germline ends. Germline V gene data show CDR1 as MNHNS and CDR2 as SASEGT. This CDR3 spans 14 amino acids. As DNA, the CDR3 is TGTGCCAGCAGGGGAGGAGGTCCTAATTCACCCCTCCACTTT. It translates to CASRGGGPNSPLHF.

This clone appeared a few times. CDR3 DNA sequence: TGTGCCAGCAGTTTTATGCTCGCTTCCTTTCAGGGCACTAATGAAAAACTGTTTTTT. As protein: CASSFMLASFQGTNEKLFF. The chain combines TRBV28 with TRBJ1-4; D perhaps matches TRBD1 (5 bases). Germline CDR1 MDHEN, CDR2 SYDVKM. The germline V and J ends were trimmed by 3 bases and 2 bases, with 22 bases remaining between them. This CDR3 is 19 amino acids long.

There are many counts of this clone. CDR3 region: CSAYGVVGLDTQYF. CDR3 coding DNA: TGCAGTGCTTATGGGGTAGTGGGCCTAGATACGCAGTATTTT. The chain recombines TRBV20-1 with TRBJ2-3, with D hard to call. CDR1 and CDR2 (germline): DFQATT, SNEGSKA (reference sequence). This CDR3 is 14 amino acids long. V shed 5 bases and J shed 5 bases, with 17 bases lying between them.

This clone was picked up many times. The chain joins TRBV7-9 to TRBJ2-7; D unresolved. Trimming pared 4 bases from V and 6 bases from J, leaving 10 bases between. This CDR3 region has 12 residues. Per the germline V gene, CDR1 is SEHNR and CDR2 is FQNEAQ (reference sequence). The CDR3 DNA sequence: TGTGCCAGCAGCTCCCAAGTTTCCGAGCAGTACTTC. Its protein is CASSSQVSEQYF.

This clone was seen repeatedly, ten times or more. Here the CDR3 reads CASSRRQGGDSGYTF. CDR3 in DNA: TGTGCCAGCTCACGGCGACAGGGTGGGGATTCTGGCTACACCTTC. The V and J genes are TRBV18 and TRBJ1-2; 7 bases fit TRBD1. Losses at the gene ends were 4 bases for V and 7 bases for J; bases not matched to a gene: 12. Germline CDR1 reads KGHSH; CDR2 reads LQKENI. The CDR3 length is 15 residues.

This clone has at least ten counts. The V call is TRBV12-3 or TRBV12-4, the J call TRBJ2-1; TRBD2 matches 9 bases. This CDR3 contains 15 residues. Trimming took 4 bases from V and 0 from J; bases not matched to a gene: 1. CDR3 in DNA: TGTGCCAGCAGTTCGCGGGGGGGCTCCTACAATGAGCAGTTCTTC. Amino acids: CASSSRGGSYNEQFF.

Ten or more counts support this clone. The chain employs TRBV20-1 and TRBJ2-1; D unresolved. Germline CDR1 reads DFQATT; CDR2 reads SNEGSKA (reference sequence). Deletions cut 6 bases from V and 0 bases from J, with 9 bases between. This CDR3 is 13 amino acids long. The CDR3: CSARKSSYNEQFF. The CDR3 bases are TGCAGTGCGCGAAAGAGCTCCTACAATGAGCAGTTCTTC.

Here the CDR3 reads CASSGTGEQPQHF. CDR3 in DNA: TGTGCCAGTAGTGGGACAGGGGAACAGCCCCAGCATTTT. The rearrangement links TRBV19 to TRBJ1-5; 10 bases line up with TRBD1. Germline CDR1 is LNHDA and CDR2 is SQIVND (reference sequence). The V segment lost 5 bases and the J segment 7 bases; nucleotides outside the gene matches: 2. CDR3 size: 13 residues.

This clone has ten or more counts. The genes are TRBV30 and TRBJ1-1, with D possibly being TRBD1 (6 bases). Trimming removed 3 bases from V and 7 bases from J, with 9 bases in between. In germline, CDR1 is GTSNPN, CDR2 SVGIG (reference sequence). CDR3 length: 11 residues. In DNA form, the CDR3 reads TGTGCCTGGAGAATAGGGGGTGAAGCTTTCTTT. Translation: CAWRIGGEAFF.

Turning to this clone: Mismatch with germline at one junction end may stem from a read error. The V call is TRBV20-1, the J call TRBJ1-2; D may be TRBD1 (5 bases). Germline CDR1 reads DFQATT; CDR2 reads SNEGSKA (reference sequence). This CDR3 region has 12 residues. In nucleotides, the CDR3 is TGCAGTGCTACAGGGAGCTTCTATGGCTACATCTTC. Translated, it gives CSATGSFYGYIF.